The sample holds a few counts of the clone carrying this TCR beta chain. Its target is not known. TCRdb used MiXCR to reprocess the reads, holding one entry per CDR3 protein. This table has approximately 630,000 distinct CDR3 sequences, 20% to 30% appearing once. The sample belongs to a study of T cell repertoires in cytomegalovirus infection. Study details: Public TCR beta signature analysis indicated the presence of both CMV infection and matching HLA type. Study-wide points: CMV-specific TCR beta clonotypes restricted by HLA-C were the ones dominating the ex vivo response.

The CDR3 is 13 amino acids. From germline, CDR1 is SQVTM and CDR2 ANQGSEA. The V end was cut by 3 bases, the J end by 2 bases, with 7 bases between. The sequence was collected from a human donor in good health (CMV status not recorded). Some clones in this sample may be carry-over from other donors' samples. The chain recombines TRBV29-1 with TRBJ2-2; no clear D. Sequenced material: CD8+ T cells from PBMCs. CDR3 DNA: TGCAGCGTTGATGCGGTTAACACCGGGGAGCTGTTTTTT. Translation: CSVDAVNTGELFF.